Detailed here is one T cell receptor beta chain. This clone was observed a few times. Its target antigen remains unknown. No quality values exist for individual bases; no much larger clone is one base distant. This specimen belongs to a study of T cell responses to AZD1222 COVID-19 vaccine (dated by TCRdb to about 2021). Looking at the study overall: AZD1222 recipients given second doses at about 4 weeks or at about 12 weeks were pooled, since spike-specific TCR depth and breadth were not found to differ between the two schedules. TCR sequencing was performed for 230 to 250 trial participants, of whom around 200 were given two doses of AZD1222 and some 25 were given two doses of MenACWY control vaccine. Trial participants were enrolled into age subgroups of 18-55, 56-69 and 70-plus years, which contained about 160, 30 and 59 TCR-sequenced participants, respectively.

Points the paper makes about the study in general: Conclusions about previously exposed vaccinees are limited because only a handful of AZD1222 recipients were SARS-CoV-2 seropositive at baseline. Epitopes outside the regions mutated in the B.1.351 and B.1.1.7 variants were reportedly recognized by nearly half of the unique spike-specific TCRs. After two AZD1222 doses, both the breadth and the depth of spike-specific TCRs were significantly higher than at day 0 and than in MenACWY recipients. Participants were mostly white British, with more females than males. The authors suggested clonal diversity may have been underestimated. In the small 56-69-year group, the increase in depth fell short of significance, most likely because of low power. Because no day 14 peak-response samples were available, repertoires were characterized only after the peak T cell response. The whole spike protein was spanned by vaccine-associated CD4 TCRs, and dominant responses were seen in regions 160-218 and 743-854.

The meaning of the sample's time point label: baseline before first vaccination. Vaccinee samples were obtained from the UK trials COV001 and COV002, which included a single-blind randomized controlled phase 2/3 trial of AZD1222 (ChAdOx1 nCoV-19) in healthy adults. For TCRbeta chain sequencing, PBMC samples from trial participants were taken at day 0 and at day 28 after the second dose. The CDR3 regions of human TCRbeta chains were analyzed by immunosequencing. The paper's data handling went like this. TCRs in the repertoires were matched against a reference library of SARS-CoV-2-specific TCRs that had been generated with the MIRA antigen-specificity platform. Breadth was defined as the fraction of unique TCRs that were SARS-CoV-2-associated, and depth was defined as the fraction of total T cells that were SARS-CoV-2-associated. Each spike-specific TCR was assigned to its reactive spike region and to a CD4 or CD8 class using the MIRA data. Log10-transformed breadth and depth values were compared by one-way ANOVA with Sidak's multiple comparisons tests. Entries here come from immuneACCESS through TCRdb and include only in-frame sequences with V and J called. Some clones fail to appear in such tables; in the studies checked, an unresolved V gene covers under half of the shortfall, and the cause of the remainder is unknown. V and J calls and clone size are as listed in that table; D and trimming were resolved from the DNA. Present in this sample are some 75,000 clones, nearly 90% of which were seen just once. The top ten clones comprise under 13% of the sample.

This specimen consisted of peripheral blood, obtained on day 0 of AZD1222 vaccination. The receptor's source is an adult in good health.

The CDR3 protein: CASSLLGQVEGYTF. The DNA sequence follows: TGTGCCAGCAGCTTGTTAGGACAGGTCGAAGGCTACACCTTC. The rearranged chain carries TRBV5-5 and TRBJ1-2, and TRBD1 matches 7 of the central bases. CDR1 and CDR2, per the germline V gene (reference sequence), are SGHKS and YYEKEE. Trimmed from V: 1 base; trimmed from J: 8 bases; junction bases lacking a gene match: 8. The CDR3 has 14 amino acids, counting the end cysteine and phenylalanine. Of all the DNA, just the CDR3 is kept, 42 bases in frame from base 1.